These 25 T cell receptor beta chains were sequenced from one sample in a study of spatial heterogeneity in lung cancer. Time point specified: sample taken at primary tumor resection. Unsorted tumor, nontumor lung tissue or cryopreserved PBMC supplied the whole RNA. TCRdb fed the 5' RACE reads into MiXCR, producing one record per CDR3 protein. Of more than 85,000 distinct CDR3 sequences in the sample, roughly 8.7% were seen once. The starting material was PBMCs, obtained at surgery. These receptors were collected from a male donor with early-stage non-small cell lung cancer.

The table lists this clonotype with many counts. This chain joins TRBV2 and TRBJ2-2; D not certain. V was pared by 3 bases and J by 8 bases, with 10 bases between. This CDR3 is built from 13 residues. CDR1 is SNHLY, CDR2 FYNNEI, per germline. In nucleotides, the CDR3 is TGTGCCAGCAGTGAGCAAGGTCTGGGGGAGCTGTTTTTT. Protein: CASSEQGLGELFF.

This clonotype was observed a handful of times. V gene TRBV11-2 combines with J gene TRBJ2-3; 9 positions agree with TRBD2. Looked up from germline, CDR1 is SGHAT and CDR2 is FQNNGV. V shed 4 bases, J shed 0 bases, and the junction held 5 bases outside the gene matches. The CDR3 contains 16 residues. The CDR3 DNA sequence: TGTGCCAGCAGCTCCGGGGCGGGGGGGAGCACAGATACGCAGTATTTT. Translated, it gives CASSSGAGGSTDTQYF.

The rearrangement links TRBV20-1 to TRBJ2-2; no clear D gene. Per the germline V gene, CDR1 is DFQATT and CDR2 is SNEGSKA (reference sequence). Trimming removed 6 bases at V and 0 bases at J, with 14 bases between. The CDR3 contains 15 residues. CDR3 amino acids: CSAHSPSANTGELFF. The CDR3 DNA follows: TGCAGTGCACATTCTCCGTCCGCGAACACCGGGGAGCTGTTTTTT.

The J gene is TRBJ2-5, the V gene TRBV20-1; tentatively, D is TRBD1 or TRBD2 (5 bases each). The CDR3 is 13 residues long. The germline gives CDR1 DFQATT, CDR2 SNEGSKA (reference sequence). CDR3 amino acids: CSTTAREQETQYF. CDR3 bases: TGCAGCACAACCGCCAGGGAGCAAGAGACCCAGTACTTC.

This clonotype has just a few counts. This sequence joins TRBV23-1 and TRBJ2-5; 7 nucleotides agree with TRBD2. TRBV23-1 is identified as an open reading frame with a role that is uncertain. The CDR3 is 14 residues long. V lost 4 bases and J lost 2; bases outside the gene matches: 4. CDR3 nucleotide sequence: TGCGCCAGCAGTCGGCTAGCGGCGCAAGAGACCCAGTACTTC. It specifies CASSRLAAQETQYF.

By proportion, this clonotype is medium-sized. The V and J genes are TRBV5-1 and TRBJ2-5, with no clear D. Trimming removed 0 bases from V and 3 bases from J, with 0 bases in between. The CDR3 is 11 residues long. Germline assignment: CDR1 SGHRS and CDR2 YFSETQ. CDR3 residues: CASSLEETQYF. CDR3 sequence (DNA): TGCGCCAGCAGCTTGGAAGAGACCCAGTACTTC.

In this sample, this clonotype turned up many times. The J gene is TRBJ2-7, the V gene TRBV6-2 or TRBV6-3, with TRBD2 matching 9 bases. The V and J ends lost 6 bases and 0 bases, in that order; junction bases with no gene match: 3. Germline CDR1 MNHEY, CDR2 SVGEGT. This CDR3 is 14 amino acids long. DNA for the CDR3: TGTGCCAGCAGGACTAGCGGTAGCTCCTACGAGCAGTACTTC. This sequence encodes CASRTSGSSYEQYF.

This clonotype came up a few times. The J gene is TRBJ2-3, the V gene TRBV28, with 8 bases identical to TRBD2. Trimming took 3 bases from V and 1 from J; bases not matched to a gene: 6. This CDR3 has 16 amino acids. CDR1 is MDHEN, CDR2 SYDVKM, per germline. CDR3 sequence (DNA): TGTGCCAGCAGTTTTAGGACTAGCCGACGCACAGATACGCAGTATTTT. Amino acid sequence: CASSFRTSRRTDTQYF.

This clonotype was seen ten or more times. V gene TRBV7-9 combines with J gene TRBJ1-1; TRBD1 is a possible D gene (6 bases). The length of the CDR3 is 14 residues. Trimming removed 4 bases at V and 2 bases at J, with 11 bases between. Germline-derived CDR1 and CDR2 are SEHNR and FQNEAQ (reference sequence). CDR3 region: CASSSQGQNTEAFF. CDR3 sequence (DNA): TGTGCCAGCAGCTCACAGGGACAAAACACTGAAGCTTTCTTT.

The rearrangement links TRBV20-1 to TRBJ1-6; no firm D call. The CDR3 is 14 residues long. Trimming removed 3 bases from V and 8 bases from J, with 14 bases in between. CDR1 and CDR2 (germline): DFQATT, SNEGSKA (reference sequence). In nucleotides, the CDR3 is TGCAGTGCTAGCCCCTCTACGACGGATTCACCCCTCCACTTT. This encodes CSASPSTTDSPLHF.

This clonotype appeared many times. The chain recombines TRBV5-1 with TRBJ2-1; 8 nucleotides line up with TRBD1. The trim removed 0 bases at V and 4 bases at J, leaving 0 bases unmatched. The CDR3 totals 14 residues. Germline-derived CDR1 and CDR2 are SGHRS and YFSETQ. Here the CDR3 DNA reads TGCGCCAGCAGCTTGGGGACAGGGTACAATGAGCAGTTCTTC. Translating gives CASSLGTGYNEQFF. The complete variable domain, with remaining parts taken from reference TRBV5-1 and TRBJ2-1, reads KAGVTQTPRYLIKTRGQQVTLSCSPISGHRSVSWYQQTPGQGLQFLFEYFSETQRNKGNFPGRFSGRQFSNSRSEMNVSTLELGDSALYLCASSLGTGYNEQFFGPGTRLTVL.

This clonotype was found many times. V gene TRBV2 combines with J gene TRBJ1-2; D perhaps matches TRBD1 (6 bases). This CDR3 is built from 14 residues. Deletions cut 6 bases from V and 8 bases from J, with 19 bases between. Germline CDR1 SNHLY, CDR2 FYNNEI. For the CDR3, the DNA is TGTGCCAGCAGAGCCGAACAGGGCCTCGCGGGCTACACCTTC. As protein: CASRAEQGLAGYTF. Full variable domain (missing parts from reference TRBV2 and TRBJ1-2): EPEVTQTPSHQVTQMGQEVILRCVPISNHLYFYWYRQILGQKVEFLVSFYNNEISEKSEIFDDQFSVERPDGSNFTLKIRSTKLEDSAMYFCASRAEQGLAGYTFGSGTRLTVV.

There are many counts of this clonotype. This chain joins TRBV29-1 and TRBJ2-3; D is ambiguous. This CDR3 has 12 residues. V was clipped by 3 bases and J by 4 bases, with 8 bases between them. Germline assignment: CDR1 SQVTM and CDR2 ANQGSEA. The CDR3: CSVDLTADTQYF. The CDR3 nucleotides read TGCAGCGTTGATCTCACGGCAGATACGCAGTATTTT.

The chain joins TRBV15 to TRBJ2-5; D call uncertain. V was shortened by 1 base and J by 0 bases, with 9 bases between the two germline ends. Germline V lookup: CDR1 LNHNV, CDR2 YYDKDF (reference sequence). This CDR3 has 15 amino acids. The CDR3, as DNA: TGTGCCACCAGCAGAGGCTCCAGTAACCAAGAGACCCAGTACTTC. Encoded protein: CATSRGSSNQETQYF.

This clonotype is labeled medium-sized. The rearrangement joins TRBV20-1 to TRBJ2-3, with 9 bases aligning to TRBD1. The CDR3 spans 15 residues. The J segment lost 2 bases and the V segment lost 1 base, leaving 4 bases of the junction unmatched. The V gene's germline CDR1 is DFQATT and CDR2 SNEGSKA (reference sequence). CDR3 protein: CSARVRQGVTDTQYF. CDR3 DNA: TGCAGTGCTAGAGTGAGACAGGGGGTCACAGATACGCAGTATTTT.

The CDR3 nucleotides are TGTGCCAGCACTGAGGGAGGAGTCAACTACGAGCAGTACTTC. Protein product: CASTEGGVNYEQYF. The chain couples TRBV6-1 to TRBJ2-7; a possible D gene is TRBD2 (6 bases). This CDR3 is built from 14 residues. Trimming removed 7 bases from V and 3 bases from J, with 16 bases in between. CDR1 and CDR2 (germline): MNHNS, SASEGT.

The rearrangement uses TRBV14 and TRBJ1-1; 9 nucleotides match TRBD1. Trimming at V came to 4 bases and at J to 10 bases, leaving 10 bases not matched to a gene. CDR3 length: 14 residues. The V gene's germline CDR1 is SGHDN and CDR2 FVKESK. In DNA, the CDR3 is TGTGCCAGCAGCCCTCGTCTTCTGGACAGGGGAGCTTTCTTT. Translation gives CASSPRLLDRGAFF.

There are a few counts of this clonotype. This sequence joins TRBV29-1 and TRBJ1-2; D gene ambiguous. Trimming took off 0 bases at V and 8 bases at J, with 10 bases between the two ends. The CDR3 is 12 residues long. Germline lookup yields CDR1 SQVTM and CDR2 ANQGSEA. CDR3 amino acids: CSVEDQGNGYTF. In nucleotides, the CDR3 is TGCAGCGTTGAAGATCAAGGGAACGGCTACACCTTC. Together with reference TRBV29-1 and TRBJ1-2, the CDR3 gives the full variable domain: SAVISQKPSRDICQRGTSLTIQCQVDSQVTMMFWYRQQPGQSLTLIATANQGSEATYESGFVIDKFPISRPNLTFSTLTVSNMSPEDSSIYLCSVEDQGNGYTFGSGTRLTVV.

This clonotype was counted only a few times. The chain joins TRBV20-1 to TRBJ1-5; D perhaps matches TRBD1 (6 bases). Looked up from germline, CDR1 is DFQATT and CDR2 is SNEGSKA (reference sequence). The CDR3 contains 13 residues. In nucleotides, the CDR3 is TGCAGGGAGGGGGTGAATAGCAATCAGCCCCAGCATTTT. Translated: CREGVNSNQPQHF.

This clonotype has only a few counts. This chain joins TRBV10-3 and TRBJ2-3, with D hard to call. V lost 5 bases and J lost 2, with 5 bases in between. The CDR3 contains 12 residues. Germline-derived CDR1 and CDR2 are ENHRY and SYGVKD. The CDR3, as DNA: TGTGCCATCAGTCTTACCACAGATACGCAGTATTTT. Translation: CAISLTTDTQYF.

This chain links TRBV29-1 with TRBJ2-1; 12 nucleotides line up with TRBD1. The junction had 6 bases not matched to a gene; V was cut back by 5 bases and J by 7 bases. Germline V gene data show CDR1 as SQVTM and CDR2 as ANQGSEA. The CDR3 has 14 residues. CDR3 region: CSVRGQGAQNEQFF. The CDR3 bases are TGCAGCGTTAGGGGACAGGGGGCGCAGAATGAGCAGTTCTTC.

This clonotype was recorded at least ten times. This chain links TRBV30 with TRBJ2-7; D remains unclear. This CDR3 comprises 13 residues. The V gene lost 4 bases and the J gene lost 0 bases, with 10 bases spanning the gap. The germline CDR1 and CDR2 sequences are GTSNPN and SVGIG (reference sequence). DNA for the CDR3: TGTGCCTGGAAGCCAGCCCCCTCCTACGAGCAGTACTTC. As protein: CAWKPAPSYEQYF.

The J gene is TRBJ2-1, the V gene TRBV2; 7 nucleotides match TRBD1. Per germline, CDR1 SNHLY and CDR2 FYNNEI. CDR3 length: 15 amino acids. Trimming cost V 4 bases and J 0 bases; bases outside gene matches: 3. In DNA form, the CDR3 reads TGTGCCAGCAGTGTTCGGACAGGCTCCTACAATGAGCAGTTCTTC. It encodes CASSVRTGSYNEQFF.

V is TRBV4-3 and J is TRBJ2-1; TRBD2 agrees at 7 bases. CDR3 length: 15 amino acids. With 1 base clipped from V and 8 bases from J, the junction kept 8 bases outside the gene matches. Per the germline V gene, CDR1 is LGHNA and CDR2 is YSLEER. The CDR3, as DNA: TGCGCCAGCAGCCAAGGGACTAGAATTGAGCATGAGCAGTTCTTC. This codes for CASSQGTRIEHEQFF.

This clonotype was seen at least ten times. The J gene is TRBJ2-3, the V gene TRBV10-3; the D gene could be TRBD1 or TRBD2 (5 bases each). V lost 4 bases and J 2 bases, leaving 7 bases between the germline ends. CDR1 and CDR2 from the germline V gene are ENHRY and SYGVKD. The CDR3 consists of 13 residues. CDR3 region: CAISGGFTDTQYF. The CDR3 DNA sequence: TGTGCCATCAGTGGGGGGTTCACAGATACGCAGTATTTT.